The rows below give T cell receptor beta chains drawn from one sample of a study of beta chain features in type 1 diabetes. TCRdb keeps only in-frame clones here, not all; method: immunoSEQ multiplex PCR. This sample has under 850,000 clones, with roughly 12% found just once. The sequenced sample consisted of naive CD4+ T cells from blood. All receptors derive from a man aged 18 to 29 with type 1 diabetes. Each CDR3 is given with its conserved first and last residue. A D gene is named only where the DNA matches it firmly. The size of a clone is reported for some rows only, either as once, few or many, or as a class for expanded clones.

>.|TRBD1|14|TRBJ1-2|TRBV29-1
TGCAGCGAAGGAACTCTGGCACAGGGGAATGGCTACACCTTC
CSEGTLAQGNGYTF
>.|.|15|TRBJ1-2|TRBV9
TGTGCCAGCAGCGTAGCCGGGGTAGCTAACTATGGCTACACCTTC
CASSVAGVANYGYTF
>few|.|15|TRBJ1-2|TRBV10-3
TGTGCCATCAGTGAGTCGGGGACGGCGTTCTATGGCTACACCTTC
CAISESGTAFYGYTF
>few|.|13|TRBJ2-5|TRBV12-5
TGTGCTAGTGGTTTGGGCAGGGGAGAGACCCAGTACTTC
CASGLGRGETQYF
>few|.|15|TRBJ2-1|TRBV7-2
TGTGCCAGCAGCCGGGCGCAGGGGCCCTACAATGAGCAGTTCTTC
CASSRAQGPYNEQFF
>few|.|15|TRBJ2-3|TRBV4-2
TGTGCCAGCAGCCAAGATCGGGCTAGCACAGATACGCAGTATTTT
CASSQDRASTDTQYF
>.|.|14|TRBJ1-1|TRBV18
TGTGCCAGCTCACCACAGCACGGGGACACTGAAGCTTTCTTT
CASSPQHGDTEAFF
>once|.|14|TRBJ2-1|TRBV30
TGTGCCTGGAGTGCCCGGTCCTCCTACAATGAGCAGTTCTTC
CAWSARSSYNEQFF
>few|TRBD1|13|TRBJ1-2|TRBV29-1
TGCAGCGTTGGGACAGGGGAACTGGATGGCTACACCTTC
CSVGTGELDGYTF
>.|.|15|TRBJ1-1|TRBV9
TGTGCCAGCAGCGTAGGGTTGTTAGGGAACACTGAAGCTTTCTTT
CASSVGLLGNTEAFF
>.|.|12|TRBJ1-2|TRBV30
TGTGCCTGGAGTGTAGGGGGAGATGGCTACACCTTC
CAWSVGGDGYTF
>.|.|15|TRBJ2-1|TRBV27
TGTGCCAGCAGTTCCGGCGCGGGGGCCGGGGGTGAGCAGTTCTTC
CASSSGAGAGGEQFF
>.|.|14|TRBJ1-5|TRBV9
TGTGCCAGCAGCGTAGATTCGGGAAATCAGCCCCAGCATTTT
CASSVDSGNQPQHF
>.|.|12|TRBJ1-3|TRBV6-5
TGTGCCAGCGCTAGCCCTGGAAACACCATATATTTT
CASASPGNTIYF
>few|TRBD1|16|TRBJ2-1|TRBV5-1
TGCGCCAGCAGCTTACCGGGACAGGTCATCTACAATGAGCAGTTCTTC
CASSLPGQVIYNEQFF
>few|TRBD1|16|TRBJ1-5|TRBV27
TGTGCCAGCAGTTTGGGGACAGGGGCTAGCAATCAGCCCCAGCATTTT
CASSLGTGASNQPQHF
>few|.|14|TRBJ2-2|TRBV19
TGTGCCAGTAGTACCAGGGGCGAAACCGGGGAGCTGTTTTTT
CASSTRGETGELFF
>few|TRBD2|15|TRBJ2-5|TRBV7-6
TGTGCCAGCGGACGGGTCGGGGGGGATCCCGATTCCCAGTACTTC
CASGRVGGDPDSQYF
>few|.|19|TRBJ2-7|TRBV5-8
TGTGCCAGCAGCTTGCCGACGGCTGGCGGGGGCCGAAGCTCCTACGAGCAGTACTTC
CASSLPTAGGGRSSYEQYF
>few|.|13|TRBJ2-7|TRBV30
TGTGCCTGGAGCGTGACAGGATCCTACGAGCAGTACTTC
CAWSVTGSYEQYF
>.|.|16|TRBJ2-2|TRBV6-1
TGTGCCAGCAGTGATTCAGGGTTCGCGAACACCGGGGAGCTGTTTTTT
CASSDSGFANTGELFF
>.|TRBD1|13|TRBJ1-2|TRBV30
TGTGCCTACGTTGAACAGGGGCACTATGGCTACACCTTC
CAYVEQGHYGYTF
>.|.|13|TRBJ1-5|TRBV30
TGTGCCTGGAATTACCGGGGCGGTCAGCCCCAGCATTTT
CAWNYRGGQPQHF
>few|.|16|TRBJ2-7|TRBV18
TGTGCCAGCTCACCTTTCGAGGGGGGGATTTCCTACGAGCAGTACTTC
CASSPFEGGISYEQYF
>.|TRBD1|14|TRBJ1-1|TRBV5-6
TGTGCCAGCAGCAGGGGACAGGGGGGCACTGAAGCTTTCTTT
CASSRGQGGTEAFF
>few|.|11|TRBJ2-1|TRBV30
TGTGCCTGGAGTGTGTCGATTGAGCAGTTCTTC
CAWSVSIEQFF
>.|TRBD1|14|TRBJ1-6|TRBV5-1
TGCGCCAGCAGCCGAGGGGGCCAGGATTCACCCCTCCACTTT
CASSRGGQDSPLHF
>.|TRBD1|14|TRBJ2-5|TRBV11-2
TGTGCCAGCAGCCAGGGACAGGGACCAGAGACCCAGTACTTC
CASSQGQGPETQYF
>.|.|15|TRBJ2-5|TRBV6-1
TGTGCCATCTTGGACCCTATGGACAGTCAAGAGACCCAGTACTTC
CAILDPMDSQETQYF
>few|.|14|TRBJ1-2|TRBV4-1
TGCGCCAGCAGCCAAGATTTCGGGCCCTATGGCTACACCTTC
CASSQDFGPYGYTF
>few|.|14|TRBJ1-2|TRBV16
TGTGCCAGCAGCCAATTTGGTGGGAGCTATGGCTACACCTTC
CASSQFGGSYGYTF
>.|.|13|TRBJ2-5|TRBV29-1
TGCAGCGTGGAGGGCAACGCCGGGGAGACCCAGTACTTC
CSVEGNAGETQYF
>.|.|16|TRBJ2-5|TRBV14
TGTGCCAGCAGTGTGCCTCCAGGGATCGGCCAAGAGACCCAGTACTTC
CASSVPPGIGQETQYF
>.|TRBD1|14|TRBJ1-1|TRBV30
TGTGCCTGGAGTTATCGACAGGGAAACACTGAAGCTTTCTTT
CAWSYRQGNTEAFF
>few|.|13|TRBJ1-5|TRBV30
TGTGCCTGGAGTGCGGACAGCAATCAGCCCCAGCATTTT
CAWSADSNQPQHF
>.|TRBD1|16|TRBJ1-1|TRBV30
TGTGCCTGGAGCCCGCTCGGACAGGGGGGCGACACTGAAGCTTTCTTT
CAWSPLGQGGDTEAFF
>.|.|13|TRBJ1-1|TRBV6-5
TGTGCCAGCACCAGGTTACAGAACACTGAAGCTTTCTTT
CASTRLQNTEAFF
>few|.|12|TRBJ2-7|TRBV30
TGTGCCTGGAGTGTAGTTTTCTACGAGCAGTACTTC
CAWSVVFYEQYF
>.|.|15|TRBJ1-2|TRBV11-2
TGTGCCAGCAGCTCCGCGTTGGCAGCGGCAGATGGCTACACCTTC
CASSSALAAADGYTF
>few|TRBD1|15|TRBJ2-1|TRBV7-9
TGTGCCAGCAGCTTTACGGGACAGGGGGGCGATGAGCAGTTCTTC
CASSFTGQGGDEQFF
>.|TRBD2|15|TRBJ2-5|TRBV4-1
TGCGCCAGCAGCCAGACCGGGACTAGCTGGGAGACCCAGTACTTC
CASSQTGTSWETQYF
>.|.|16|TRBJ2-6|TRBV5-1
TGCGCCAGCAGCTTTTCCTGGGGGACTGGGGCCAACGTCCTGACTTTC
CASSFSWGTGANVLTF
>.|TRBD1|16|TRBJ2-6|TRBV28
TGTGCCAGCAGACCCGGGACAGGGGCTGGGGCCAACGTCCTGACTTTC
CASRPGTGAGANVLTF
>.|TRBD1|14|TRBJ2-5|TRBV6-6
TGTGCCAGCATCACGGGACAGGGGAGAGAGACCCAGTACTTC
CASITGQGRETQYF
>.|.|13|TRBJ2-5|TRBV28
TGTGCCAGCAGTTTTGGACATCGGGAGACCCAGTACTTC
CASSFGHRETQYF